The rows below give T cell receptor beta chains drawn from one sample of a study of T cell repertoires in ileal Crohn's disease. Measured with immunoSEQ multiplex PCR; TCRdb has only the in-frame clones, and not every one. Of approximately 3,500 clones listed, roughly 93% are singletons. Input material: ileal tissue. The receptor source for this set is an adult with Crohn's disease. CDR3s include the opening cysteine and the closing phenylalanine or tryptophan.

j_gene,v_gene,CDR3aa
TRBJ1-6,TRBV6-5,CASGGGSYNSPLHF
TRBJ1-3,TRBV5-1,CASSWGEDSGNTIYF
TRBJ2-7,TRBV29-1,CSVEARQPHYEQYF
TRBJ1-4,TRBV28,CASSYNRGAGLFF
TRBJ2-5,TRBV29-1,CSVLPYLREAGGVLQETQYF
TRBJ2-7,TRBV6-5,CASSLGRNSYEQYF
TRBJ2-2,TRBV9,CASSVGGSHTGELFF
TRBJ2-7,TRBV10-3,CAIRDDRGRYEQYF
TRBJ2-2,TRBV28,CASSFRTSGELFF
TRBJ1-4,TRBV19,CASSMRTGGNEKLFF